Shown below are 15 T cell receptor beta chains from a single sample sequenced in a study of PD-1 blockade in classical Hodgkin lymphoma. Exposure to brentuximab vedotin varied, and each patient had relapsed following autologous stem cell transplantation. Profiled with immunoSEQ multiplex PCR; TCRdb holds only in-frame clones, not every one. The table lists 35,000 to 50,000 clones, roughly 80% of them singletons, with about a fifth in the top ten. The specimen was peripheral blood mononuclear cells (PBMCs), collected at baseline. The receptors here all came from a human donor with classical Hodgkin lymphoma.

The chain uses TRBV7-3 and TRBJ2-1; 15 bases map to TRBD2. CDR1 and CDR2 (germline): SGHTA, FQGTGA. V lost 5 bases to trimming and J lost 7 bases; unmatched junction nucleotides: 3. The CDR3 runs 15 residues. The CDR3 DNA is TGTGCCAGCAGCCTGGGACTAGCGGGAGGTAATGAGCAGTTCTTC. It codes for CASSLGLAGGNEQFF. The full variable domain, its missing parts supplied by reference TRBV7-3 and TRBJ2-1, is GAGVSQTPSNKVTEKGKYVELRCDPISGHTALYWYRQSLGQGPEFLIYFQGTGAADDSGLPNDRFFAVRPEGSVSTLKIQRTERGDSAVYLCASSLGLAGGNEQFFGPGTRLTVL.

This rearrangement joins TRBV14 to TRBJ1-4, with D tentatively TRBD1 (5 bases). CDR1 SGHDN and CDR2 FVKESK come from the germline V gene. The CDR3 length is 12 residues. V lost 1 base and J 15 bases, leaving 12 bases between the germline ends. The CDR3 spells CASSQAQGTVFF. The CDR3 nucleotides read TGTGCCAGCAGCCAAGCCCAGGGAACGGTGTTTTTT.

The J gene is TRBJ1-2, the V gene TRBV14, with TRBD1 matching over 10 bases. Trimming at V came to 0 bases and at J to 8 bases, leaving 6 bases not matched to a gene. Germline CDR1 reads SGHDN; CDR2 reads FVKESK. The CDR3 covers 15 residues. The CDR3 reads CASSQESGTGAGYTF. The CDR3 DNA sequence: TGTGCCAGCAGCCAAGAGTCCGGGACAGGGGCCGGCTACACCTTC.

The chain has TRBV7-3 and TRBJ2-1; D unclear. This CDR3 is built from 14 residues. V was trimmed by 5 bases and J by 6 bases, leaving 14 bases between them. CDR1 and CDR2 (germline): SGHTA, FQGTGA. In DNA form, the CDR3 reads TGTGCCAGCAGCGCCGGTGAGGTTCCCAATGAGCAGTTCTTC. Translation: CASSAGEVPNEQFF. The full variable domain, completed using reference TRBV7-3 and TRBJ2-1, is GAGVSQTPSNKVTEKGKYVELRCDPISGHTALYWYRQSLGQGPEFLIYFQGTGAADDSGLPNDRFFAVRPEGSVSTLKIQRTERGDSAVYLCASSAGEVPNEQFFGPGTRLTVL.

The V call is TRBV30, the J call TRBJ1-2; 8 positions agree with TRBD1. The CDR3 is 14 amino acids. V shed 3 bases and J 2 bases; nucleotides not matched to a gene: 5. Per the germline V gene, CDR1 is GTSNPN and CDR2 is SVGIG (reference sequence). CDR3 DNA sequence: TGTGCCTGGAGGACGGGACAGGAGAACTATGGCTACACCTTC. Translation: CAWRTGQENYGYTF. The whole variable domain, filled in from reference TRBV30 and TRBJ1-2, reads SQTIHQWPATLVQPVGSPLSLECTVEGTSNPNLYWYRQAAGRGLQLLFYSVGIGQISSEVPQNLSASRPQDRQFILSSKKLLLSDSGFYLCAWRTGQENYGYTFGSGTRLTVV.

This chain joins TRBV19 and TRBJ2-2; D gene uncertain. V was trimmed by 7 bases and J by 6 bases, leaving 21 bases between them. The CDR3 sequence is 16 residues long. CDR1 LNHDA and CDR2 SQIVND come from the germline V gene (reference sequence). The CDR3 sequence: CASIASDAKWAGELFF. CDR3 sequence (DNA): TGTGCCAGTATAGCTTCGGACGCGAAGTGGGCCGGGGAGCTGTTTTTT.

V and J are TRBV30 and TRBJ1-1, with D tentatively TRBD1 (5 bases). Germline V gives CDR1 GTSNPN, CDR2 SVGIG (reference sequence). Between the trimmed V and J ends, which lost 7 bases and 1 base, there was a span of 13 bases. The CDR3 is 13 residues long. The CDR3 region has the DNA TGTGCCTTAGGACACTTGCAGAACACTGAAGCTTTCTTT. It specifies CALGHLQNTEAFF. Filled out from reference TRBV30 and TRBJ1-1, the complete variable domain reads SQTIHQWPATLVQPVGSPLSLECTVEGTSNPNLYWYRQAAGRGLQLLFYSVGIGQISSEVPQNLSASRPQDRQFILSSKKLLLSDSGFYLCALGHLQNTEAFFGQGTRLTVV.

The V call is TRBV6-5, the J call TRBJ2-7; maybe TRBD2 (5 bases). V was clipped by 0 bases and J by 6 bases, with 9 bases between them. Germline CDR1 MNHEY, CDR2 SVGAGI. The CDR3 is made up of 13 amino acids. The CDR3: CASSYSEASEQYF. The DNA for the CDR3 is TGTGCCAGCAGTTACTCGGAGGCCTCCGAGCAGTACTTC.

The rearrangement links TRBV7-6 to TRBJ2-7, with 10 bases lining up with TRBD2. V shed 1 base and J 7 bases; nucleotides not matched to a gene: 10. CDR1 and CDR2 (germline): SGHVS, FNYEAQ. This CDR3 is 16 amino acids long. CDR3 sequence (DNA): TGTGCCAGCAGCTTAGAGACCCTAGCGGGAGTCGGGGAGCAGTACTTC. This encodes CASSLETLAGVGEQYF.

The V call is TRBV6-5, the J call TRBJ2-4, with D perhaps given as TRBD1 or TRBD2 (6 bases each). Looked up from germline, CDR1 is MNHEY and CDR2 is SVGAGI. The CDR3 loop spans 15 amino acids. Trimming took off 6 bases at V and 5 bases at J, with 17 bases between the two ends. In DNA, the CDR3 is TGTGCCAGCAGCCGGTCGGGGGCCCGGGAAAACATTCAGTACTTC. This codes for CASSRSGARENIQYF.

This clone has only one observation. J is TRBJ1-1 and V is TRBV7-3; D ambiguous. The length of the CDR3 is 13 residues. Germline V gene lookup returns CDR1 SGHTA and CDR2 FQGTGA. V dropped 2 bases and J dropped 5 bases, with 9 bases sitting between them. CDR3 sequence: CASSLGEGTEAFF. As DNA, the CDR3 is TGTGCCAGCAGCTTAGGGGAAGGGACTGAAGCTTTCTTT.

The gene calls are TRBV6-6 and TRBJ2-7, with D hard to call. In germline, CDR1 is MNHNY, CDR2 SVGAGI (reference sequence). V lost 5 bases, J lost 2 bases, and 7 bases lay in between. The CDR3 loop spans 12 amino acids. CDR3 DNA: TGTGCCAGCAGTCGGACCGCCTACGAGCAGTACTTC. It specifies CASSRTAYEQYF.

This clone has ten or more counts. V and J are TRBV6-1 and TRBJ1-5, with D unresolved. Germline-derived CDR1 and CDR2 are MNHNS and SASEGT. Trimming removed 4 bases at V and 0 bases at J, with 7 bases between. This CDR3 is built from 14 residues. Here the CDR3 DNA reads TGTGCCAGCAGTGCCCAGGATAGCAATCAGCCCCAGCATTTT. It encodes CASSAQDSNQPQHF.

The chain employs TRBV7-9 and TRBJ2-7; TRBD2 aligns across 11 bases. The CDR3 consists of 15 residues. Germline-derived CDR1 and CDR2 are SEHNR and FQNEAQ (reference sequence). Germline trimming cut 2 bases from V and 1 base from J; bases unmatched to any gene: 1. The CDR3 nucleotides read TGTGCCAGCAGCTTACGACTAGCGGGGTCCTACGAGCAGTACTTC. Protein: CASSLRLAGSYEQYF.

The chain combines TRBV6-6 with TRBJ1-1; 12 bases match TRBD1. Germline V gene sequence: CDR1 MNHNY, CDR2 SVGAGI (reference sequence). J lost 5 bases, V lost 6 bases, and 4 bases had no gene match. The CDR3 runs 14 residues. CDR3 coding DNA: TGTGCCAGCAGCCGGGACAGGGGGCCGACTGAAGCTTTCTTT. Translated, it gives CASSRDRGPTEAFF.